This entry lists 26 T cell receptor beta chains sequenced from one sample in a study of T-cell reconstitution after alpha-beta-depleted transplantation in children. Unique molecular identifiers tagged the TCRbeta library. TCRdb reprocessed the PCR reads via MiXCR and lists one record per CDR3 protein. Of 670,000 or so distinct CDR3 sequences in the sample, around 13% were seen once. Sequences were derived from PBMCs, sampled before TCRalphabeta/CD19-depleted stem cell transplant. Receptor source: a girl aged 2 to 10 with congenital amegakaryocytic thrombocytopenia, due to receive a stem cell transplant.

This clonotype showed up many times. The rearrangement links TRBV6-1 to TRBJ2-7, with TRBD1 matching over 7 bases. This CDR3 region has 15 residues. V shed 6 bases, J shed 2 bases, and the junction held 10 bases outside the gene matches. Germline-derived CDR1 and CDR2 are MNHNS and SASEGT. The CDR3 sequence is CASSPGTAITYEQYF. The DNA of the CDR3 is TGTGCCAGCAGCCCCGGGACAGCTATAACCTACGAGCAGTACTTC.

This sequence joins TRBV5-1 and TRBJ2-3, with 10 bases fitting TRBD2. CDR1 SGHRS and CDR2 YFSETQ come from the germline V gene. V trimming: 7 bases; J trimming: 0 bases; junction bases outside the gene matches: 8. The CDR3 sequence is 16 residues long. The CDR3 is CASGPVTSGSTDTQYF. CDR3 sequence (DNA): TGCGCCAGCGGGCCTGTGACTAGCGGGAGCACAGATACGCAGTATTTT.

The rearrangement joins TRBV7-8 to TRBJ2-7; D is uncertain. V was trimmed by 5 bases and J by 0 bases, leaving 11 bases between them. The CDR3 consists of 14 residues. Germline CDR1 and CDR2: SGHVS and FQNEAQ. The CDR3 DNA sequence: TGTGCCAGCAGCATTATCCCTGGCTCCTACGAGCAGTACTTC. Amino acids: CASSIIPGSYEQYF.

In this sample, this clonotype turned up many times. V usage is TRBV10-2 and J usage is TRBJ2-2, with 10 nucleotides matching TRBD1. Trimming removed 4 bases from V and 9 bases from J; junction bases left unmatched: 11. This CDR3 is 16 amino acids long. Per germline, CDR1 WSHSY and CDR2 SAAADI. The CDR3 loop is CASSVPRDRGYRELFF. CDR3 nucleotides: TGCGCCAGCAGTGTACCTAGGGACAGGGGCTACCGGGAGCTGTTTTTT.

Ten or more counts support this clonotype. The chain couples TRBV4-1 to TRBJ2-3; D unclear. The V end lost 0 bases, the J end lost 4 bases, and 8 bases lay between the germline ends. CDR3 size: 14 residues. Germline lookup yields CDR1 MGHRA and CDR2 YSYEKL. The CDR3 loop reads CASSQESEADTQYF. In DNA form, the CDR3 reads TGCGCCAGCAGCCAAGAAAGTGAGGCAGATACGCAGTATTTT.

This clonotype was observed many times. The V and J genes are TRBV20-1 and TRBJ2-3, with a weak D call TRBD1 (6 bases). Germline V CDR1 and CDR2: DFQATT, SNEGSKA (reference sequence). The V end lost 6 bases, the J end lost 8 bases, and 18 bases lay between the germline ends. There are 13 residues in the CDR3. CDR3 protein: CSAPQGPDGTQYF. CDR3 coding DNA: TGCAGTGCCCCACAGGGACCAGACGGTACGCAGTATTTT.

The table lists this clonotype with many counts. V gene TRBV20-1 combines with J gene TRBJ2-5; D is perhaps TRBD2 (5 bases). V lost 2 bases, J lost 7 bases, and 20 bases lay in between. The germline V gene encodes CDR1 DFQATT and CDR2 SNEGSKA (reference sequence). This CDR3 region has 15 residues. The CDR3 DNA is TGCAGTGCTAGAAGCGGCAGCCGGCTTATTGGGACCCAGTACTTC. It yields the protein CSARSGSRLIGTQYF.

This clonotype was found a few times. V gene TRBV2 combines with J gene TRBJ2-3; the match to TRBD2 covers 7 bases. In germline, CDR1 is SNHLY, CDR2 FYNNEI. The ends lost 7 bases at V and 2 bases at J; junction bases unmatched: 6. This CDR3 region has 14 residues. CDR3: CASTAGDLTDTQYF. CDR3 DNA sequence: TGTGCCAGCACCGCGGGGGATCTCACAGATACGCAGTATTTT. The full variable domain, rest sourced from reference TRBV2 and TRBJ2-3, is EPEVTQTPSHQVTQMGQEVILRCVPISNHLYFYWYRQILGQKVEFLVSFYNNEISEKSEIFDDQFSVERPDGSNFTLKIRSTKLEDSAMYFCASTAGDLTDTQYFGPGTRLTVL.

This sequence joins TRBV5-1 and TRBJ2-1; possible D gene TRBD2, 5 bases. The CDR3 has 15 residues. Germline V gene data show CDR1 as SGHRS and CDR2 as YFSETQ. V lost 6 bases to trimming and J lost 1 base, with 14 bases between them. CDR3 in amino acids: CASTVGMSSYNEQFF. DNA for the CDR3: TGCGCCAGCACGGTCGGGATGAGTTCCTACAATGAGCAGTTCTTC.

V usage is TRBV12-3 or TRBV12-4 and J usage is TRBJ1-6; 7 bases agree with TRBD1. V gave up 3 bases and J gave up 8 bases; unmatched junction bases: 4. The CDR3 is made up of 14 amino acids. The chain's CDR3 is CASSLSGGHSPLHF. The CDR3, as DNA: TGTGCCAGCAGTTTGTCAGGGGGTCATTCACCCCTCCACTTT.

This clonotype was seen only a few times. The gene calls are TRBV11-1 and TRBJ2-2; D is perhaps TRBD1 (6 bases). The CDR3 length is 20 residues. V was cut by 3 bases and J by 0 bases, with 23 bases left in between. Germline V gene sequence: CDR1 SGHAT, CDR2 FQDESV (reference sequence). CDR3 sequence: CASSLSLLRQADSNTGELFF. CDR3 coding DNA: TGTGCCAGCAGCTTGAGCCTACTTCGACAGGCCGATTCGAACACCGGGGAGCTGTTTTTT.

This clonotype was counted at least ten times. The chain is built from TRBV5-6 and TRBJ2-1, with 8 bases that match TRBD2. With 2 bases clipped from V and 4 bases from J, the junction kept 5 bases outside the gene matches. Germline V gene lookup returns CDR1 SGHDT and CDR2 YYEEEE. The CDR3 length is 15 residues. The CDR3 region is CASSFTSGPYNEQFF. For the CDR3, the DNA is TGTGCCAGCAGCTTTACTAGCGGTCCTTACAATGAGCAGTTCTTC.

This clonotype was seen only a few times. The chain joins TRBV7-2 to TRBJ2-7, with D unresolved. CDR1 and CDR2 (germline): SGHTA, FQGNSA. There are 15 residues in the CDR3. Trimming left V 4 bases short and J 3 bases short, with 16 bases between. The DNA of the CDR3 is TGTGCCAGCAGCTATAGGAACTATGGGGTCTACGAGCAGTACTTC. This codes for CASSYRNYGVYEQYF. The full variable domain, its missing parts supplied by reference TRBV7-2 and TRBJ2-7, is GAGVSQSPSNKVTEKGKDVELRCDPISGHTALYWYRQSLGQGLEFLIYFQGNSAPDKSGLPSDRFSAERTGGSVSTLTIQRTQQEDSAVYLCASSYRNYGVYEQYFGPGTRLTVT.

This clonotype has only a few counts. The chain combines TRBV11-1 with TRBJ2-6; 9 positions match TRBD1. J lost 1 base, V lost 1 base, and 5 bases had no gene match. The CDR3 length is 18 residues. Germline CDR1 SGHAT, CDR2 FQDESV (reference sequence). The CDR3 region has the DNA TGTGCCAGCAGCTTAGAGGGACAGGGAAGGTCTGGGGCCAACGTCCTGACTTTC. It yields the protein CASSLEGQGRSGANVLTF.

This chain links TRBV20-1 with TRBJ2-7; 8 bases agree with TRBD1. Germline values: CDR1 DFQATT, CDR2 SNEGSKA (reference sequence). This CDR3 region has 14 residues. V was pared by 5 bases and J by 2 bases, with 8 bases of the junction left unmatched. In nucleotides, the CDR3 is TGCAGTGCTCAGACAGGGGATTGGCCCTACGAGCAGTACTTC. Its protein is CSAQTGDWPYEQYF.

This clonotype has at least ten counts. CDR3 nucleotides: TGTGCCAGCAGTTTTGCCCCCTTCCAGCGGGAGGGCCGTGATACGCAGTATTTT. Its translation is CASSFAPFQREGRDTQYF. The chain carries TRBV27 and TRBJ2-3; 10 bases align to TRBD2. The V gene end was trimmed by 3 bases and the J gene end by 6 bases; junction bases not matched to a gene: 15. The germline CDR1 and CDR2 sequences are MNHEY and SMNVEV (reference sequence). There are 18 residues in the CDR3.

The chain carries TRBV7-2 and TRBJ2-7; TRBD1 aligns across 9 bases. This CDR3 has 13 residues. V dropped 8 bases and J dropped 1; count of bases not matched to a gene: 3. CDR1 and CDR2 (germline): SGHTA, FQGNSA. The CDR3 here is CASRTGVSYEQYF. In DNA, the CDR3 is TGTGCCAGCCGGACAGGGGTTTCCTACGAGCAGTACTTC.

This chain uses TRBV7-3 with TRBJ2-1, with 9 bases matching TRBD2. The CDR3 sequence is 13 residues long. Germline assignment: CDR1 SGHTA and CDR2 FQGTGA. V shed 5 bases, J shed 7 bases, and the junction held 3 bases outside the gene matches. The CDR3: CASSQLAGNEQFF. The DNA of the CDR3 is TGTGCCAGCAGCCAACTAGCGGGTAATGAGCAGTTCTTC. The full variable domain, completed using reference TRBV7-3 and TRBJ2-1, is GAGVSQTPSNKVTEKGKYVELRCDPISGHTALYWYRQSLGQGPEFLIYFQGTGAADDSGLPNDRFFAVRPEGSVSTLKIQRTERGDSAVYLCASSQLAGNEQFFGPGTRLTVL.

This clonotype was observed many times. The chain combines TRBV20-1 with TRBJ2-7; D is ambiguous. The CDR3 runs 14 residues. Trimming left V 4 bases short and J 4 bases short, with 17 bases between. Germline V gives CDR1 DFQATT, CDR2 SNEGSKA (reference sequence). CDR3 region: CSAIGGVLGYEQYF. The DNA for the CDR3 is TGCAGTGCTATAGGTGGTGTGTTAGGTTACGAGCAGTACTTC.

This clonotype has just a few counts. V gene TRBV5-5 combines with J gene TRBJ2-2, with D possibly TRBD1 on 8 matching bases. The length of the CDR3 is 15 residues. Germline V lookup: CDR1 SGHKS, CDR2 YYEKEE (reference sequence). V was pared by 5 bases and J by 5 bases, with 16 bases between. This chain's CDR3 is CASRPGQGGTGELFF. CDR3 DNA: TGTGCCAGCAGACCCGGACAGGGAGGGACCGGGGAGCTGTTTTTT.

This clonotype was recorded a few times. The chain has TRBV6-2 or TRBV6-3 and TRBJ2-1, with D maybe TRBD2 (6 bases). Germline V gives CDR1 MNHEY, CDR2 SVGEGT. V lost 7 bases to trimming and J lost 9 bases, with 19 bases between them. CDR3 length: 14 residues. CDR3 sequence (DNA): TGTGCCAGCACCAAAGGGTCTAGCGTTTCTGAGCAGTTCTTC. It yields the protein CASTKGSSVSEQFF.

This clonotype was detected many times. This chain connects TRBV12-3 or TRBV12-4 to TRBJ2-1, with D possibly being TRBD2 (6 bases). CDR3 length: 14 amino acids. Trimming removed 2 bases at V and 4 bases at J, with 9 bases between. The CDR3 DNA follows: TGTGCCAGCAGTTTACGGGACTGGTACAATGAGCAGTTCTTC. Amino acids: CASSLRDWYNEQFF.

J is TRBJ2-5 and V is TRBV5-6; 11 bases map to TRBD2. Germline V gene sequence: CDR1 SGHDT, CDR2 YYEEEE. This CDR3 is built from 18 residues. Trimming cost V 0 bases and J 4 bases; bases outside gene matches: 11. The DNA of the CDR3 is TGTGCCAGCAGCTTGGCTAGCCTAGCGGGAGGCTCTGGAGAGACCCAGTACTTC. It is translated as CASSLASLAGGSGETQYF.

This clonotype was counted many times. V and J are TRBV7-9 and TRBJ2-2; D is undetermined. The V and J ends lost 4 bases and 6 bases respectively, with 0 bases between them. The V gene's germline CDR1 is SEHNR and CDR2 FQNEAQ (reference sequence). The CDR3 is 10 amino acids. CDR3 in DNA: TGTGCCAGCAGCTCCGGGGAGCTGTTTTTT. Translating gives CASSSGELFF.

The chain employs TRBV20-1 and TRBJ1-4; 9 nucleotides align to TRBD1. This CDR3 is 14 amino acids long. CDR1 and CDR2 from the germline V gene are DFQATT and SNEGSKA (reference sequence). Trimming at V came to 2 bases and at J to 5 bases, leaving 3 bases not matched to a gene. The CDR3 DNA sequence: TGCAGTGCTAGAAGGGACAGGGAGAATGAAAAACTGTTTTTT. Protein: CSARRDRENEKLFF.

Ten or more counts support this clonotype. V and J are TRBV6-2 or TRBV6-3 and TRBJ2-7; 8 bases line up with TRBD1. The CDR3 has 16 residues. V was pared by 2 bases and J by 5 bases, with 11 bases of the junction left unmatched. Per the germline V gene, CDR1 is MNHEY and CDR2 is SVGEGT. The CDR3 nucleotides are TGTGCCAGCAGTTACAGATGGGACAGGCCCCGTGACGAGCAGTACTTC. This translates into CASSYRWDRPRDEQYF.